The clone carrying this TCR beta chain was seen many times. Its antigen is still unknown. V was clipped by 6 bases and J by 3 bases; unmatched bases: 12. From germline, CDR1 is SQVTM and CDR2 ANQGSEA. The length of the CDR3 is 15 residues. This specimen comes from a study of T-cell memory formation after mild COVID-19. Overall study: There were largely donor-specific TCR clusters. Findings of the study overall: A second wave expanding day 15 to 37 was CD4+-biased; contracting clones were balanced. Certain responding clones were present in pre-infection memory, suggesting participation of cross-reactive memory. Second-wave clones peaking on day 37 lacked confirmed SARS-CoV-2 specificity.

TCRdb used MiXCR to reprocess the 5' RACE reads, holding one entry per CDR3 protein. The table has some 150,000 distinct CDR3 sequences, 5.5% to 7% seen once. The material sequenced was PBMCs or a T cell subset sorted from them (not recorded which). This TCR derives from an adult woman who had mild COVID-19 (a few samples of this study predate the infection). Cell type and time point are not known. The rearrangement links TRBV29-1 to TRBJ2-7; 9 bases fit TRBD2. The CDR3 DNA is TGCAGCGTCCGCCGGACAGCGGGAGGAGACTACGAGCAGTACTTC. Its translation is CSVRRTAGGDYEQYF.